This T cell receptor beta chain was recorded in a study of early T cells in non-severe SARS-CoV-2 infection. TCRdb re-analysed the 5' RACE reads in MiXCR, keeping a single row per CDR3 protein. The sample lists tens of thousands of distinct CDR3 sequences, more than 8.5% occurring once. This clonotype appeared many times. The CDR3 runs to 15 residues. J lost 5 bases, V lost 6 bases, and 7 bases had no gene match. Germline CDR1 and CDR2: SGHRS and YFSETQ. The chain couples TRBV5-1 to TRBJ2-3; 12 bases align to TRBD2. The clonotype was recovered from an adult who was a healthcare worker with PCR-confirmed SARS-CoV-2 infection or an uninfected control (not recorded which). Sequencing used whole blood. CDR3 loop: CASTRLAGEGDTQYF. The CDR3 DNA reads TGCGCCAGCACCCGACTAGCGGGAGAGGGAGATACGCAGTATTTT.